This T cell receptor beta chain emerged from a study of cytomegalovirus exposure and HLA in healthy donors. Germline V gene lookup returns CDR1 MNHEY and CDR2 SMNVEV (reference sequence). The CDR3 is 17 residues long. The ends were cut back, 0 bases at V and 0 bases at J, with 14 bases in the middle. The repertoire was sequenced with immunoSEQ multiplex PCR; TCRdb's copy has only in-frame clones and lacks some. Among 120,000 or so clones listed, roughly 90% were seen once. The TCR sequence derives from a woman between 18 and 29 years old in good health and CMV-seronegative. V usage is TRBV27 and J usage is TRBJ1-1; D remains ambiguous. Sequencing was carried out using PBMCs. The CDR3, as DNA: TGTGCCAGCAGTTTATCAGAACCTAGGTGGATGAACACTGAAGCTTTCTTT. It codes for CASSLSEPRWMNTEAFF.